The 20 T cell receptor beta chains presented below share a single source sample, sequenced in a study of post-analysis software for immune sequencing data. The antigens of these receptors remain unknown. Broader study findings: With TRBV5-6, TRBV5-1 and TRBV20-1 included, about five TRBV segments were more frequent in patients than in controls.

Unique molecular identifiers tagged the TCR beta cDNA libraries. Using its own MiXCR run on the PCR reads, TCRdb lists one record per CDR3 protein. This table holds a few hundred thousand distinct CDR3 sequences, 36% found once. Sequenced input: blood. The source of these receptors is a girl between 5 and 17 years old with multiple sclerosis.

V and J are TRBV29-1 and TRBJ1-2; possibly TRBD1 for D (5 bases). Germline V gives CDR1 SQVTM, CDR2 ANQGSEA. The CDR3 spans 12 residues. The V and J ends lost 6 bases and 4 bases respectively, with 12 bases between them. The CDR3: CSVPGGGYGYTF. CDR3 DNA: TGCAGCGTCCCCGGCGGGGGCTATGGCTACACCTTC.

This clonotype was detected only a few times. The V and J genes are TRBV5-1 and TRBJ2-3; maybe TRBD1 (5 bases). Germline V gene sequence: CDR1 SGHRS, CDR2 YFSETQ. The CDR3 extends over 15 amino acids. Trimming removed 7 bases at V and 2 bases at J, with 17 bases between. CDR3 nucleotides: TGCGCCAGCGAATCTAGGGGCTCCTTCACAGATACGCAGTATTTT. Its translation: CASESRGSFTDTQYF.

Details on this clonotype: Compared with germline, one end of the junction differs, possibly owing to a read error. The chain uses TRBV5-5 and TRBJ2-1; no definite D call. The CDR3 is made up of 14 amino acids. In germline, CDR1 is SGHKS, CDR2 YYEKEE (reference sequence). The CDR3 bases are TGTGCCTGCAGCTTGGCGACGAGAGACAATGAGCAGTTCTTC. This sequence encodes CACSLATRDNEQFF.

The chain is built from TRBV5-1 and TRBJ2-3; D is unresolved. CDR1 is SGHRS, CDR2 YFSETQ, per germline. The CDR3 covers 16 residues. V lost 2 bases, J lost 6 bases, and 19 bases lay in between. This CDR3 reads CASSFPAATNMDTQYF. CDR3 nucleotide sequence: TGCGCCAGCAGCTTTCCGGCCGCTACGAATATGGATACGCAGTATTTT.

The chain recombines TRBV19 with TRBJ1-1, with D uncertain. CDR1 and CDR2 from the germline V gene are LNHDA and SQIVND (reference sequence). This CDR3 spans 13 amino acids. Trimming removed 2 bases from V and 1 base from J, with 5 bases in between. CDR3 nucleotide sequence: TGTGCCAGTAGTATAAACCCGAACACTGAAGCTTTCTTT. It translates to CASSINPNTEAFF. The variable domain in full, with the rest retrieved from reference TRBV19 and TRBJ1-1, is DGGITQSPKYLFRKEGQNVTLSCEQNLNHDAMYWYRQDPGQGLRLIYYSQIVNDFQKGDIAEGYSVSREKKESFPLTVTSAQKNPTAFYLCASSINPNTEAFFGQGTRLTVV.

Details on this clonotype: A much larger clone lies one base from this, so it may be a read error. V is TRBV7-3 and J is TRBJ2-3; D gene uncertain. The CDR3 totals 14 residues. The germline V and J ends were trimmed by 4 bases and 2 bases, with 10 bases remaining between them. The germline CDR1 and CDR2 sequences are SGHTA and FQGTGA. CDR3 bases: TGTGCCAGCAGCTCGGGTGGCAACACAGATACGCAGTATTTT. Translating it yields CASSSGGNTDTQYF.

This clonotype was counted at least ten times. The chain recombines TRBV7-9 with TRBJ2-3, with 9 positions matching TRBD2. CDR3 length: 15 residues. The germline V gene encodes CDR1 SEHNR and CDR2 FQNEAQ (reference sequence). Losses at the gene ends were 2 bases for V and 0 bases for J; bases not matched to a gene: 0. CDR3 nucleotide sequence: TGTGCCAGCAGCTTAACTAGCGGGAGCACAGATACGCAGTATTTT. This sequence encodes CASSLTSGSTDTQYF.

This clonotype has at least ten counts. The chain is built from TRBV28 and TRBJ2-3, with no clear D. V was clipped by 3 bases and J by 1 base, with 11 bases between them. The germline V gene encodes CDR1 MDHEN and CDR2 SYDVKM. The CDR3 is made up of 15 amino acids. The CDR3 sequence is CASSLSGDRTDTQYF. CDR3 DNA sequence: TGTGCCAGCAGTTTGTCTGGCGACCGCACAGATACGCAGTATTTT.

The count of this clonotype is one. This may be a read error, as it is one base from a much larger clone. This chain links TRBV3-1 with TRBJ2-4; D call uncertain. There are 14 residues in the CDR3. The germline CDR1 and CDR2 sequences are LGHDT and YNNKEL (reference sequence). CDR3 amino acids: CAGSQPPAKNIQYF. The CDR3 DNA reads TGTGCCGGCAGCCAGCCACCAGCCAAAAACATTCAGTACTTC.

The chain has TRBV12-3 or TRBV12-4 and TRBJ2-3, with TRBD1 as a possible D gene (5 bases). V gave up 2 bases and J gave up 3 bases, with 9 bases separating them. The CDR3 length is 14 residues. The DNA for the CDR3 is TGTGCCAGCAGTTTATTCAGGGAAACAGATACGCAGTATTTT. It encodes CASSLFRETDTQYF.

The J gene is TRBJ2-3, the V gene TRBV3-1, with D maybe TRBD2 (6 bases). The CDR3 is 15 residues long. V lost 3 bases, J lost 7 bases, and 17 bases lay in between. CDR1 and CDR2 (germline): LGHDT, YNNKEL (reference sequence). The CDR3 protein is CASSQTGGMSNTQYF. The CDR3 region has the DNA TGTGCCAGCAGCCAGACTGGCGGGATGAGTAATACGCAGTATTTT.

The V call is TRBV20-1, the J call TRBJ1-1; 7 bases map to TRBD1. Germline loops: CDR1 DFQATT, CDR2 SNEGSKA (reference sequence). The junction had 5 bases not matched to a gene; V was cut back by 5 bases and J by 2 bases. CDR3 size: 13 residues. This chain's CDR3 is CSAPGTVNTEAFF. The DNA of the CDR3 is TGCAGTGCTCCCGGGACAGTAAACACTGAAGCTTTCTTT.

The J gene is TRBJ2-7, the V gene TRBV6-6; D might be TRBD2 (7 bases). Germline CDR1 is MNHNY and CDR2 is SVGAGI (reference sequence). This CDR3 comprises 17 residues. The ends were cut back, 2 bases at V and 0 bases at J, with 17 bases in the middle. The CDR3, as DNA: TGTGCCAGCAGTTACCCATTATTGGGAGGGGGCTCCTACGAGCAGTACTTC. Its protein product is CASSYPLLGGGSYEQYF.

This clonotype was detected ten times or more. CDR3 nucleotide sequence: TGTGCCAGCAGCCCACCCGGGGGGAATGAGCAGTTCTTC. Protein: CASSPPGGNEQFF. J is TRBJ2-1 and V is TRBV7-2; 7 nucleotides match TRBD2. Germline lookup yields CDR1 SGHTA and CDR2 FQGNSA. V dropped 5 bases and J dropped 7; count of bases not matched to a gene: 5. This CDR3 contains 13 residues.

This clonotype occurred once. The chain is built from TRBV2 and TRBJ2-1; tentative D call: TRBD2 (7 bases). V was shortened by 4 bases and J by 4 bases, with 17 bases between the two germline ends. This CDR3 region has 16 residues. Looked up from germline, CDR1 is SNHLY and CDR2 is FYNNEI. In DNA, the CDR3 is TGTGCCAGCAGTGGTAAGGGAGGGGGGCTATACAATGAGCAGTTCTTC. Translation gives CASSGKGGGLYNEQFF.

For this clonotype: At one end, the junction sequence differs from germline, possibly due to a read error. This chain links TRBV5-1 with TRBJ2-4, with 7 bases matching TRBD1. The end of the DNA aligns better with TRBJ2-7, so the J call may be wrong. This CDR3 contains 15 residues. Germline V lookup: CDR1 SGHRS, CDR2 YFSETQ. CDR3 coding DNA: TGCGCCAGCAGCACCGGACAGGCGATCTCCTGCGAGCAGTACTTC. Translating gives CASSTGQAISCEQYF.

The chain has TRBV7-2 and TRBJ1-2; D perhaps matches TRBD1 (5 bases). This CDR3 has 16 residues. Germline CDR1 and CDR2: SGHTA and FQGNSA. V lost 1 base to trimming and J lost 4 bases, with 16 bases between them. CDR3 coding DNA: TGTGCCAGCAGCTTAGGGGGGACGGGTCGTGGCTATGGCTACACCTTC. It yields the protein CASSLGGTGRGYGYTF. Full variable domain (missing parts from reference TRBV7-2 and TRBJ1-2): GAGVSQSPSNKVTEKGKDVELRCDPISGHTALYWYRQSLGQGLEFLIYFQGNSAPDKSGLPSDRFSAERTGGSVSTLTIQRTQQEDSAVYLCASSLGGTGRGYGYTFGSGTRLTVV.

This clonotype was detected many times. The genes are TRBV12-3 or TRBV12-4 and TRBJ1-2; no firm D call. The germline V and J ends were trimmed by 6 bases and 5 bases, with 7 bases remaining between them. The CDR3 sequence is 11 residues long. The CDR3 here is CASSPGYGYTF. CDR3 bases: TGTGCCAGCAGCCCAGGTTATGGCTACACCTTC.

This clonotype was seen only once. The chain recombines TRBV20-1 with TRBJ1-1; TRBD1 aligns across 8 bases. The junction had 6 bases not matched to a gene; V was cut back by 4 bases and J by 2 bases. Germline values: CDR1 DFQATT, CDR2 SNEGSKA (reference sequence). The CDR3 extends over 14 amino acids. CDR3 amino acids: CSATPGQGNTEAFF. The CDR3 nucleotides are TGCAGTGCTACCCCCGGACAGGGTAACACTGAAGCTTTCTTT.

The chain combines TRBV11-2 with TRBJ1-4; no clear D gene. This CDR3 has 15 amino acids. Trimming left V 0 bases short and J 4 bases short, with 9 bases between. Germline values: CDR1 SGHAT, CDR2 FQNNGV. In nucleotides, the CDR3 is TGTGCCAGCAGCTTAGACTTACAGCTTAATGAAAAACTGTTTTTT. Residues: CASSLDLQLNEKLFF.